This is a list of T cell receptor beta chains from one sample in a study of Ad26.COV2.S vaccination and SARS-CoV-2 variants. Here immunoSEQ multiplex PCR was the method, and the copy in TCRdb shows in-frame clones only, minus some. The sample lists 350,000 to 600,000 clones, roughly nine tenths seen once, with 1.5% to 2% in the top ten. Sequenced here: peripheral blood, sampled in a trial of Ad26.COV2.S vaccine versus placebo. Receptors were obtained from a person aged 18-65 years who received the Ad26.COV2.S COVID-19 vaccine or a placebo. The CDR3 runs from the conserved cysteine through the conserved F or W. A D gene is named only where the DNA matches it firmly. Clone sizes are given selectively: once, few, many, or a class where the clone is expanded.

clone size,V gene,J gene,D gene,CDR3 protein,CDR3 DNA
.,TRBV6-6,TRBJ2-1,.,CASSPDRLEQFF,TGTGCCAGCAGTCCCGACAGGCTTGAGCAGTTCTTC
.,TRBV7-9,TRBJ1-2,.,CASSSKGWQSWLDGYTF,TGTGCCAGCAGCTCTAAGGGTTGGCAATCTTGGTTGGATGGCTACACCTTC
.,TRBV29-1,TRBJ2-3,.,CSVEYLVGAGTDTQYF,TGCAGCGTTGAATACTTGGTAGGGGCCGGCACAGATACGCAGTATTTT
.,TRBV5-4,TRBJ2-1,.,CASSVRDSYNEQFF,TGTGCCAGCAGCGTGCGGGACTCCTACAATGAGCAGTTCTTC
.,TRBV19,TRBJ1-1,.,CASSPVGAGLPAAPEAFF,TGTGCCAGTAGCCCGGTGGGAGCAGGGCTACCCGCTGCCCCTGAAGCTTTCTTT
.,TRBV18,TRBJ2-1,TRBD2,CASRGTSGRPYNEQFF,TGTGCCAGCCGAGGGACTAGCGGGCGACCCTACAATGAGCAGTTCTTC
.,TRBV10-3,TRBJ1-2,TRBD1,CAISESGQGYARYGYTF,TGTGCCATCAGTGAGTCGGGACAGGGCTATGCTCGCTATGGCTACACCTTC
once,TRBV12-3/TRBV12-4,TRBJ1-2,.,CASSFRDGGGYTF,TGTGCCAGCAGTTTCCGGGACGGAGGTGGCTACACCTTC
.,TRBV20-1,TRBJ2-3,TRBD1,CSASSWQGENTDTQYF,TGCAGTGCTAGTTCATGGCAGGGGGAGAACACAGATACGCAGTATTTT
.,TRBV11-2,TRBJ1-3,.,CASSQQGMAGNTIYF,TGTGCCAGCAGTCAACAGGGAATGGCTGGAAACACCATATATTTT